These T cell receptor beta chains were read from a single sample in a study of T cells in tuberculosis. Using immunoSEQ multiplex PCR, the repertoire was profiled, and TCRdb retains in-frame clones only, with some absent. The sample comprises about 32,000 clones, approximately 94% of which are singletons, and about 7.8% rests with the top ten. Sequencing used PBMCs. All receptors come from a donor aged 10-29 years with latent tuberculosis or without tuberculosis infection. The CDR3 runs from the conserved cysteine through the conserved F or W. The order of the fields is V gene, clone size, J gene, D gene, CDR3 protein, CDR3 DNA. A D gene is named only where the DNA matches it firmly. The size field is filled for only some rows; it gives once, few, many or a size class.

TRBV28	.	TRBJ1-5	.	CASSLGRQLTPGDYSNQPQHF	TGTGCCAGCAGTTTAGGCCGACAGTTAACCCCGGGGGATTATAGCAATCAGCCCCAGCATTTT
TRBV9	.	TRBJ2-3	TRBD1	CASHRGQGAADTQYF	TGTGCCTCCCATAGAGGGCAGGGGGCAGCGGATACGCAGTATTTT
TRBV5-1	.	TRBJ1-2	TRBD1	CASSPRDSSAYYGYTF	TGCGCCAGCAGCCCGAGGGACAGCTCAGCCTACTATGGCTACACCTTC
TRBV5-4	.	TRBJ2-1	TRBD2	CASSLGLAEVQFF	TGTGCCAGCAGCTTAGGGCTAGCGGAGGTGCAGTTCTTC
TRBV18	once	TRBJ1-1	.	CASSSGGNTEAFF	TGTGCCAGCTCTTCTGGAGGGAACACTGAAGCTTTCTTT
TRBV19	.	TRBJ1-5	.	CASSIIGGQNQPQHF	TGTGCCAGTAGTATAATCGGAGGGCAGAATCAGCCCCAGCATTTT
TRBV6-1	.	TRBJ1-1	TRBD1	CASRVRDSNTEAFF	TGTGCCAGCAGGGTCCGGGACAGCAACACTGAAGCTTTCTTT
TRBV5-1	.	TRBJ1-5	.	CATISRVGGQPQHF	TGCGCCACAATCTCCAGGGTGGGCGGTCAGCCCCAGCATTTT
TRBV7-6	.	TRBJ2-3	.	CASSSRIAVYTDTQYF	TGTGCCAGCAGCTCCCGAATAGCGGTTTACACAGATACGCAGTATTTT
TRBV5-4	few	TRBJ2-5	TRBD2	CASSLAGGETQYF	TGTGCCAGCAGCTTGGCGGGAGGGGAGACCCAGTACTTC
TRBV4-1	.	TRBJ2-1	TRBD2	CASSPGTGGAKQFF	TGCGCCAGCAGCCCCGGGACGGGAGGCGCTAAGCAGTTCTTC
TRBV7-9	.	TRBJ2-7	.	CASSPDGAYEQYF	TGTGCCAGCAGCCCGGACGGGGCCTACGAGCAGTACTTC
TRBV27	few	TRBJ2-1	.	CASSPRLDYNEQFF	TGTGCCAGCAGCCCGAGACTAGACTACAATGAGCAGTTCTTC